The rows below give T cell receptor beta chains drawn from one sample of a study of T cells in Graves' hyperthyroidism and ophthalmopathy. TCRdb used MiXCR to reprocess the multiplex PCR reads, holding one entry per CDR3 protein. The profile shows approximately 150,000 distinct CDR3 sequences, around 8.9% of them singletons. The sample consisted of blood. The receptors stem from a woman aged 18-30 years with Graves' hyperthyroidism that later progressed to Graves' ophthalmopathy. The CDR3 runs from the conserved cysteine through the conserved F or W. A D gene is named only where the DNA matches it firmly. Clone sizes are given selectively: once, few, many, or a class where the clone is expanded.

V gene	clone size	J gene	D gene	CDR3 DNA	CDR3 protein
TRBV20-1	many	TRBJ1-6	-	TGCAGTGCTACAGTACATACAGTAGAGGTTTCACCCCTCCACTTT	CSATVHTVEVSPLHF
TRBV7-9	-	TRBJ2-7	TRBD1	TGTGCCAGCAGCTTCCCGGGACAGGATTACGAGCAGTACTTC	CASSFPGQDYEQYF
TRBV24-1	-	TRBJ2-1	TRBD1	TGTGCCACCAGTGATTTCGGGACAGGGGGCCACAATGAGCAGTTCTTC	CATSDFGTGGHNEQFF
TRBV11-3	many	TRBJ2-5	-	TGTGCCAGCAGCCAAAATCGGTTCACAGAGACCCAGTACTTC	CASSQNRFTETQYF
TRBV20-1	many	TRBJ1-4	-	TGCAGTGCTAGACCGCTAACAGGGAACACTAATGAAAAACTGTTTTTT	CSARPLTGNTNEKLFF
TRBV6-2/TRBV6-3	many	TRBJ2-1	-	TGTGCCAGCAGTTACGCTAGTAAGGTCAATGAGCAGTTCTTC	CASSYASKVNEQFF
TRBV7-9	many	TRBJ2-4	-	TGTGCCAGCAGCTTCACGATGGGGCTAGTGAACATTCAGTACTTC	CASSFTMGLVNIQYF
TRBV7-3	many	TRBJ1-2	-	TGTGCCAGCAGCTTAACTGGGGGGGCAGGCTATGGCTACACCTTC	CASSLTGGAGYGYTF
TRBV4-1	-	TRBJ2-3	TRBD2	TGCGCCAGCAGCCAACCTAGCGGGGGGACAGATACGCAGTATTTT	CASSQPSGGTDTQYF
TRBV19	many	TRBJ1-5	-	TGTGCCAGTAGTACCACCGGGCTGACAGGAAATCAGCCCCAGCATTTT	CASSTTGLTGNQPQHF
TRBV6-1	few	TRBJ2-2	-	TGTGCCAGCAGGCCATTTGGCGGGTCGAACACCGGGGAGCTGTTTTTT	CASRPFGGSNTGELFF
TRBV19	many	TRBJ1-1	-	TGTGCCAGTAGTATTCCTGATGGAGGGGACACTGAAGCTTTCTTT	CASSIPDGGDTEAFF